These 32 T cell receptor beta chains were sequenced from one sample in a study of blood T cell repertoires in COVID-19. The repertoire was sequenced with immunoSEQ multiplex PCR; TCRdb's copy has only in-frame clones and lacks some. The data contain 250,000 or so clones, 90% of them singletons. The sample taken for sequencing was peripheral blood. The source of these receptors is a woman aged 55-70 years with COVID-19, enrolled during active disease.

This chain links TRBV11-2 with TRBJ1-1, with D possibly being TRBD1 (5 bases). This CDR3 spans 15 amino acids. CDR1 and CDR2 from the germline V gene are SGHAT and FQNNGV. V dropped 3 bases and J dropped 1 base, with 12 bases sitting between them. This chain's CDR3 is CASSLGQGKNTEAFF. Written as DNA, the CDR3 is TGTGCCAGCAGCTTGGGGCAGGGAAAGAACACTGAAGCTTTCTTT.

V gene TRBV18 combines with J gene TRBJ2-2; 9 bases are a match to TRBD1. The V segment lost 5 bases and the J segment 5 bases; nucleotides outside the gene matches: 9. The V gene's germline CDR1 is KGHSH and CDR2 LQKENI. The CDR3 sequence is 16 residues long. The CDR3: CASSKSGQGETGELFF. The CDR3 nucleotides read TGTGCCAGCTCAAAGTCGGGACAGGGAGAAACCGGGGAGCTGTTTTTT.

The V gene is TRBV7-9, the J gene TRBJ1-5; D unclear. The germline V and J ends were trimmed by 7 bases and 0 bases, with 7 bases remaining between them. The CDR3 sequence is 13 residues long. Germline assignment: CDR1 SEHNR and CDR2 FQNEAQ (reference sequence). The CDR3 here is CASTHNSNQPQHF. The CDR3 coding sequence is TGTGCCAGCACTCACAATAGCAATCAGCCCCAGCATTTT.

The CDR3 reads CASRLLAEEKLFF. The CDR3 DNA is TGTGCCAGCAGGTTACTAGCGGAAGAAAAACTGTTTTTT. The chain recombines TRBV12-3 or TRBV12-4 with TRBJ1-4, with no clear D. This CDR3 spans 13 amino acids. V was trimmed by 6 bases and J by 8 bases, leaving 13 bases between them.

The chain recombines TRBV11-2 with TRBJ1-1; the match to TRBD1 covers 7 bases. Trimming cost V 3 bases and J 10 bases; bases outside gene matches: 11. CDR3 size: 14 residues. CDR1 and CDR2 (germline): SGHAT, FQNNGV. In nucleotides, the CDR3 is TGTGCCAGCAGCTTGTCACAGGGGAGTTCTGCAGCTTTCTTT. It is translated as CASSLSQGSSAAFF. Together with reference TRBV11-2 and TRBJ1-1, the CDR3 gives the full variable domain: EAGVAQSPRYKIIEKRQSVAFWCNPISGHATLYWYQQILGQGPKLLIQFQNNGVVDDSQLPKDRFSAERLKGVDSTLKIQPAKLEDSAVYLCASSLSQGSSAAFFGQGTRLTVV.

In its sample, this clone was seen a few times. The V gene is TRBV7-7, the J gene TRBJ2-2; 8 nucleotides agree with TRBD2. This CDR3 region has 13 residues. Trimming removed 5 bases from V and 7 bases from J; junction bases left unmatched: 3. The germline V gene has CDR1 SSHAT and CDR2 FNYEAQ (reference sequence). The CDR3 loop reads CASSLGLGGELFF. CDR3 coding DNA: TGTGCCAGCAGCCTGGGACTAGGCGGGGAGCTGTTTTTT.

The rearrangement joins TRBV5-1 to TRBJ1-5; D not certain. V lost 4 bases, J lost 3 bases, and 17 bases lay in between. Germline values: CDR1 SGHRS, CDR2 YFSETQ. This CDR3 has 16 amino acids. CDR3: CASSLDGIGNNQPQHF. The DNA for the CDR3 is TGCGCCAGCAGCCTAGATGGTATAGGTAACAATCAGCCCCAGCATTTT.

The rearrangement joins TRBV2 to TRBJ2-1; D is unresolved. V was clipped by 7 bases and J by 6 bases, with 10 bases between them. This CDR3 is built from 12 residues. The germline V gene encodes CDR1 SNHLY and CDR2 FYNNEI. CDR3 sequence: CASMRRSNEQFF. Written as DNA, the CDR3 is TGTGCCAGCATGCGTAGATCCAATGAGCAGTTCTTC.

This sequence joins TRBV27 and TRBJ2-7, with 8 nucleotides matching TRBD1. The CDR3 consists of 15 residues. CDR1 and CDR2 from the germline V gene are MNHEY and SMNVEV (reference sequence). V was pared by 6 bases and J by 0 bases, with 7 bases of the junction left unmatched. CDR3 in amino acids: CASSPTGGSSYEQYF. DNA of the CDR3: TGTGCCAGCAGCCCTACAGGGGGGAGCTCCTACGAGCAGTACTTC.

The genes are TRBV7-2 and TRBJ2-4; 7 bases are shared with TRBD2. J was trimmed by 3 bases and V by 5 bases; bases with no gene match: 10. The germline CDR1 and CDR2 sequences are SGHTA and FQGNSA. The CDR3 totals 16 residues. This CDR3 reads CASSPHEPGGKNIQYF. Written as DNA, the CDR3 is TGTGCCAGCAGCCCGCATGAGCCGGGAGGCAAAAACATTCAGTACTTC.

The chain joins TRBV3-1 (or the pseudogene TRBV3-2) to TRBJ1-3; D gene uncertain. The V end lost 4 bases, the J end lost 1 base, and 11 bases lay between the germline ends. Germline assignment: CDR1 LGHDT and CDR2 YNNKEL (reference sequence). The CDR3 contains 15 residues. Written as DNA, the CDR3 is TGTGCCAGCAGCCGCAACGGGGAGTCTGGAAACACCATATATTTT. Translated, it gives CASSRNGESGNTIYF.

V gene TRBV6-2 or TRBV6-3 combines with J gene TRBJ1-5, with D unresolved. Between the trimmed V and J ends, which lost 0 bases and 0 bases, there was a span of 9 bases. CDR1 is MNHEY and CDR2 is SVGEGT in the germline V gene. This CDR3 is built from 16 residues. CDR3 in DNA: TGTGCCAGCAGTTACTCGTCCGGTCATAGCAATCAGCCCCAGCATTTT. Protein: CASSYSSGHSNQPQHF.

This chain connects TRBV11-1 to TRBJ2-3; 12 bases map to TRBD2. The CDR3 runs to 16 residues. CDR1 is SGHAT, CDR2 FQDESV, per germline (reference sequence). Unmatched junction bases numbered 7, after V lost 5 bases and J lost 4 bases. The DNA for the CDR3 is TGTGCCAGCAGCCGGACTAGCGGGGTCCTAGCAGATACGCAGTATTTT. The encoded protein is CASSRTSGVLADTQYF.

The chain joins TRBV11-2 to TRBJ1-2; D uncertain. V was cut by 3 bases and J by 4 bases, with 6 bases left in between. The CDR3 has 12 residues. The V gene's germline CDR1 is SGHAT and CDR2 FQNNGV. CDR3 sequence reads: CASSFQAYGYTF. The CDR3 region has the DNA TGTGCCAGCAGCTTCCAGGCCTATGGCTACACCTTC.

The chain recombines TRBV29-1 with TRBJ1-2; no clear D. V lost 4 bases, J lost 2 bases, and 8 bases lay in between. Looked up from germline, CDR1 is SQVTM and CDR2 is ANQGSEA. This CDR3 region has 12 residues. The CDR3 sequence: CSVVSQNYGYTF. In DNA, the CDR3 is TGCAGCGTTGTGTCTCAGAACTATGGCTACACCTTC.

The chain carries TRBV5-1 and TRBJ1-5, with D perhaps matching TRBD1 (6 bases). This CDR3 spans 15 amino acids. The germline CDR1 and CDR2 sequences are SGHRS and YFSETQ. Trimming stripped 0 bases from V and 4 bases from J, with 11 bases between. CDR3 loop: CASSLEGTWNQPQHF. CDR3 in DNA: TGCGCCAGCAGCTTGGAAGGGACATGGAATCAGCCCCAGCATTTT.

Details on this clone: The same CDR3 is also encoded by other DNA sequences in this sample. The rearrangement joins TRBV3-1 (or the pseudogene TRBV3-2) to TRBJ1-3; D ambiguous. The CDR3 totals 12 residues. Germline V CDR1 and CDR2: LGHDT, YNNKEL (reference sequence). The germline V and J ends were trimmed by 4 bases and 3 bases, with 4 bases remaining between them. CDR3 in DNA: TGTGCCAGCAGCCCAGTTGGAAACACCATATATTTT. The encoded protein is CASSPVGNTIYF.

The J gene is TRBJ2-7, the V gene TRBV5-1; 7 bases match TRBD2. The length of the CDR3 is 14 residues. With V trimmed by 4 bases and J by 0 bases, 4 bases remained unmatched. Germline V lookup: CDR1 SGHRS, CDR2 YFSETQ. DNA for the CDR3: TGCGCCAGCAGCCCTAGCGGAAGCTCCTACGAGCAGTACTTC. It codes for CASSPSGSSYEQYF.

The chain couples TRBV9 to TRBJ1-3, with TRBD1 matching 10 bases. V was clipped by 0 bases and J by 4 bases; unmatched bases: 10. Germline-derived CDR1 and CDR2 are SGDLS and YYNGEE. The CDR3 runs 18 residues. Written as DNA, the CDR3 is TGTGCCAGCAGCGTAGCCGGAGGGACAGGGGTTGCAGGAAACACCATATATTTT. It translates to CASSVAGGTGVAGNTIYF.

The table lists this clone with a count of one. The chain recombines TRBV19 with TRBJ1-4, with D perhaps TRBD1 (6 bases). The CDR3 totals 15 residues. Germline values: CDR1 LNHDA, CDR2 SQIVND (reference sequence). Trimming stripped 7 bases from V and 0 bases from J, with 12 bases between. CDR3 DNA sequence: TGTGCCAGTACATCCGGGACACCAACTAATGAAAAACTGTTTTTT. Translating it yields CASTSGTPTNEKLFF. Combining the CDR3 with reference TRBV19 and TRBJ1-4 gives the whole variable domain DGGITQSPKYLFRKEGQNVTLSCEQNLNHDAMYWYRQDPGQGLRLIYYSQIVNDFQKGDIAEGYSVSREKKESFPLTVTSAQKNPTAFYLCASTSGTPTNEKLFFGSGTQLSVL.

The rearrangement uses TRBV2 and TRBJ2-7; D gene uncertain. V lost 8 bases and J lost 1, with 9 bases in between. CDR3 length equals 12 residues. Germline assignment: CDR1 SNHLY and CDR2 FYNNEI. This CDR3 reads CASSTESYEQYF. CDR3 coding DNA: TGTGCCAGCTCAACAGAGTCCTACGAGCAGTACTTC. Full variable domain (outside the CDR3, taken from reference TRBV2 and TRBJ2-7): EPEVTQTPSHQVTQMGQEVILRCVPISNHLYFYWYRQILGQKVEFLVSFYNNEISEKSEIFDDQFSVERPDGSNFTLKIRSTKLEDSAMYFCASSTESYEQYFGPGTRLTVT.

The gene calls are TRBV6-6 and TRBJ1-1, with 10 positions matching TRBD1. This CDR3 is built from 15 residues. CDR1 is MNHNY, CDR2 SVGAGI, per germline (reference sequence). Trimming took 6 bases from V and 5 from J; bases not matched to a gene: 9. The CDR3 DNA reads TGTGCCAGCAGACCCTCCGGGACAGGGGTTACTGAAGCTTTCTTT. This translates into CASRPSGTGVTEAFF.

The gene calls are TRBV30 and TRBJ1-4; D might be TRBD1 (6 bases). The V and J ends lost 0 bases and 0 bases respectively, with 11 bases between them. This CDR3 has 16 amino acids. Looked up from germline, CDR1 is GTSNPN and CDR2 is SVGIG (reference sequence). The CDR3 region has the DNA TGTGCCTGGAGTGTGAGGACAGCCGCAACTAATGAAAAACTGTTTTTT. Translated: CAWSVRTAATNEKLFF.

The chain has TRBV5-6 and TRBJ1-6, with D perhaps matching TRBD1 (6 bases). Germline CDR1 SGHDT, CDR2 YYEEEE. This CDR3 contains 16 residues. Trimming shortened V by 4 bases and J by 1 base, and 12 bases separated the two germline ends. The CDR3 loop reads CASSIGQPSYNSPLHF. CDR3 coding DNA: TGTGCCAGCAGCATCGGACAGCCGTCCTATAATTCACCCCTCCACTTT.

The V gene is TRBV6-2 or TRBV6-3, the J gene TRBJ1-2, with 7 positions matching TRBD1. The CDR3 loop spans 16 amino acids. V lost 4 bases and J lost 4; bases outside the gene matches: 12. Germline V gives CDR1 MNHEY, CDR2 SVGEGT. The CDR3 region has the DNA TGTGCCAGCAGTTTCCGGACAGGCGATACCCCCTATGGCTACACCTTC. This codes for CASSFRTGDTPYGYTF.

The genes are TRBV2 and TRBJ1-5; tentatively, D is TRBD1 (6 bases). Germline V gives CDR1 SNHLY, CDR2 FYNNEI. Trimming cost V 5 bases and J 4 bases, with 9 bases left between them. CDR3 length equals 13 residues. CDR3 bases: TGTGCCAGCAGTTTACAGGGTAATCAGCCCCAGCATTTT. Its protein product is CASSLQGNQPQHF.

To note about this clone: Its ends do not fully match the called genes, so a read error is possible. The chain employs TRBV7-7 and TRBJ2-5, with a possible D match to TRBD1 (5 bases). This CDR3 has 15 amino acids. Germline V gene lookup returns CDR1 SSHAT and CDR2 FNYEAQ (reference sequence). The CDR3 DNA reads as TGTGCTAGCAGCCCCGACAGCTGGGGCCAAGAGACCCAGTACTTC. Encoded protein: CASSPDSWGQETQYF. The whole variable domain, filled in from reference TRBV7-7 and TRBJ2-5, reads GAGVSQSPRYKVTKRGQDVTLRCDPISSHATLYWYQQALGQGPEFLTYFNYEAQPDKSGLPSDRFSAERPEGSISTLTIQRTEQRDSAMYRCASSPDSWGQETQYFGPGTRLLVL.

The rearrangement links TRBV15 to TRBJ1-1, with D uncertain. CDR1 is LNHNV, CDR2 YYDKDF, per germline (reference sequence). V was shortened by 6 bases and J by 1 base, with 9 bases between the two germline ends. The CDR3 has 13 amino acids. DNA of the CDR3: TGTGCCACCAGTCCACACGAGAACACTGAAGCTTTCTTT. This codes for CATSPHENTEAFF.

A single count supports this clone. This chain links TRBV4-3 with TRBJ1-3, with D unclear. This CDR3 has 15 amino acids. The V gene's germline CDR1 is LGHNA and CDR2 YSLEER. With 4 bases removed from V and 0 bases from J, the gap between germline ends came to 10 bases. The CDR3 reads CASSPSYSSGNTIYF. CDR3 coding DNA: TGCGCCAGCAGCCCCTCTTATAGCTCTGGAAACACCATATATTTT.

This chain links TRBV15 with TRBJ1-6; D perhaps matches TRBD1 (6 bases). Germline CDR1 and CDR2: LNHNV and YYDKDF (reference sequence). With 3 bases removed from V and 12 bases from J, the gap between germline ends came to 15 bases. The CDR3 spans 14 residues. The CDR3 DNA sequence: TGTGCCACCAGCAGTGACCCAATCAGGGGACCCCTCCACTTT. This gives the protein CATSSDPIRGPLHF.

The chain recombines TRBV7-8 with TRBJ1-5; D is unclear. The germline V gene encodes CDR1 SGHVS and CDR2 FQNEAQ. Trimming removed 2 bases at V and 2 bases at J, with 16 bases between. The CDR3 spans 17 residues. The CDR3 loop reads CASSLIGIGRGNQPQHF. CDR3 DNA: TGTGCCAGCAGCTTAATCGGGATAGGGCGAGGCAATCAGCCCCAGCATTTT.

V and J are TRBV19 and TRBJ2-3; 8 bases line up with TRBD2. CDR1 and CDR2 (germline): LNHDA, SQIVND (reference sequence). This CDR3 is built from 15 residues. V lost 6 bases to trimming and J lost 1 base; unmatched junction nucleotides: 6. The chain's CDR3 is CASRLADLRTDTQYF. The CDR3 coding sequence is TGTGCCAGTAGACTAGCGGATCTACGCACAGATACGCAGTATTTT. Drawing the rest from reference TRBV19 and TRBJ2-3, the complete variable domain is DGGITQSPKYLFRKEGQNVTLSCEQNLNHDAMYWYRQDPGQGLRLIYYSQIVNDFQKGDIAEGYSVSREKKESFPLTVTSAQKNPTAFYLCASRLADLRTDTQYFGPGTRLTVL.